A selection of T cell receptor beta chains follows, all from one sample in a study of cytomegalovirus exposure and HLA in healthy donors. TCRdb keeps only in-frame clones here, not all; method: immunoSEQ multiplex PCR. The sample yields approximately 160,000 clones, 82% seen once. Sequenced: PBMCs. The receptor set was obtained from a girl between 2 and 10 years old in good health and CMV-seropositive. The CDR3 runs from the conserved cysteine through the conserved F or W. A D gene is named only where the DNA matches it firmly. Size is stated for part of the rows, as once, few or many counts, or as a class when the clone is expanded.

clone_size: -; d_call: TRBD1; j_call: TRBJ2-7; v_call: TRBV6-1; cdr3_aa: CASDAGTGGYEQYF; cdr3_nt: TGTGCCAGCGACGCCGGGACAGGGGGCTACGAGCAGTACTTC
clone_size: -; d_call: -; j_call: TRBJ2-1; v_call: TRBV10-3; cdr3_aa: CAISPGDTNEQFF; cdr3_nt: TGTGCCATCAGCCCGGGAGATACAAATGAGCAGTTCTTC
clone_size: -; d_call: -; j_call: TRBJ2-1; v_call: TRBV4-1; cdr3_aa: CASSHDTSSNEQFF; cdr3_nt: TGCGCCAGCAGCCACGACACTAGCTCCAATGAGCAGTTCTTC
clone_size: -; d_call: -; j_call: TRBJ1-5; v_call: TRBV6-1; cdr3_aa: CASSVIGRAGPQHF; cdr3_nt: TGTGCCAGCAGTGTTATAGGCAGAGCAGGGCCCCAGCATTTT
clone_size: -; d_call: TRBD1; j_call: TRBJ1-4; v_call: TRBV5-1; cdr3_aa: CASSPRGATEKLFF; cdr3_nt: TGCGCCAGCAGCCCCAGGGGGGCGACGGAAAAACTGTTTTTT
clone_size: -; d_call: TRBD1; j_call: TRBJ1-1; v_call: TRBV5-4; cdr3_aa: CAIPSGTGNTEAFF; cdr3_nt: TGTGCCATTCCTTCCGGGACAGGGAACACTGAAGCTTTCTTT
clone_size: -; d_call: TRBD1; j_call: TRBJ2-3; v_call: TRBV6-5; cdr3_aa: CASSRGQGGVDTQYF; cdr3_nt: TGTGCCAGCAGCCGGGGACAGGGAGGAGTAGATACGCAGTACTTT
clone_size: -; d_call: -; j_call: TRBJ1-1; v_call: TRBV30; cdr3_aa: CAWSENGNRGQFSFF; cdr3_nt: TGTGCCTGGAGTGAGAACGGTAACCGTGGGCAATTTTCTTTCTTT
clone_size: -; d_call: -; j_call: TRBJ2-1; v_call: TRBV1; cdr3_aa: CTSSQELIREKLTNEQFF; cdr3_nt: TGCACCAGCAGCCAAGAGCTAATCCGGGAGAAGCTGACGAATGAGCAGTTCTTC
clone_size: -; d_call: TRBD1; j_call: TRBJ1-2; v_call: TRBV30; cdr3_aa: CAWGRGLEFYGYTF; cdr3_nt: TGTGCCTGGGGTAGGGGGCTAGAGTTCTATGGCTACACCTTC
clone_size: once; d_call: -; j_call: TRBJ1-2; v_call: TRBV30; cdr3_aa: CAWEDWNYGYTF; cdr3_nt: TGTGCCTGGGAGGACTGGAACTATGGCTACACCTTC
clone_size: -; d_call: TRBD1; j_call: TRBJ1-5; v_call: TRBV28; cdr3_aa: CASKDREIIRAQHF; cdr3_nt: TGTGCCAGCAAAGACAGGGAGATTATTAGGGCCCAGCATTTT
clone_size: few; d_call: -; j_call: TRBJ2-4; v_call: TRBV5-1; cdr3_aa: CASSLSTSENIQYF; cdr3_nt: TGCGCCAGCAGCTTGTCCACGTCGGAAAACATTCAGTACTTC
clone_size: -; d_call: TRBD1; j_call: TRBJ1-5; v_call: TRBV28; cdr3_aa: CASSLGTGGSYSNQPQHF; cdr3_nt: TGTGCCAGCAGTTTAGGGACAGGGGGCTCGTATAGCAATCAGCCCCAGCATTTT
clone_size: -; d_call: TRBD2; j_call: TRBJ2-1; v_call: TRBV4-1; cdr3_aa: CASSQISGRVGYNEQFF; cdr3_nt: TGCGCCAGCAGCCAAATTAGCGGGAGGGTTGGCTACAATGAGCAGTTCTTC
clone_size: -; d_call: -; j_call: TRBJ2-3; v_call: TRBV6-4; cdr3_aa: CASSDSAGSTDTQYF; cdr3_nt: TGTGCCAGCAGTGACTCGGCCGGGAGCACAGATACGCAGTATTTT
clone_size: -; d_call: TRBD2; j_call: TRBJ2-1; v_call: TRBV7-9; cdr3_aa: CASSLDRAGSNEQFF; cdr3_nt: TGTGCCAGCAGCTTAGATCGAGCGGGGAGCAATGAGCAGTTCTTC
clone_size: -; d_call: -; j_call: TRBJ2-7; v_call: TRBV5-4; cdr3_aa: CASSLLPGDYEQYF; cdr3_nt: TGTGCCAGCAGCTTGTTACCGGGAGATTACGAGCAGTACTTC
clone_size: once; d_call: TRBD1; j_call: TRBJ2-5; v_call: TRBV5-1; cdr3_aa: CASSYGTGVLETQYF; cdr3_nt: TGCGCCAGCAGCTACGGGACAGGGGTTTTAGAGACCCAGTACTTC
clone_size: once; d_call: -; j_call: TRBJ1-1; v_call: TRBV10-3; cdr3_aa: CAISEGQTVMNTEAFF; cdr3_nt: TGTGCCATCAGTGAGGGGCAGACGGTGATGAACACTGAAGCTTTCTTT
clone_size: -; d_call: -; j_call: TRBJ2-5; v_call: TRBV5-6; cdr3_aa: CASRPVRQRLQENQYF; cdr3_nt: TGTGCCAGCAGGCCTGTTAGACAGAGGCTGCAAGAGAACCAGTACTTC